This TCR beta chain stems from a study of T cells after yellow fever vaccination. Study results and caveats: Once the booster was given, most primary-vaccination clones reappeared, at over 95% for CD4 and over 70% for CD8. Researchers cautioned that FACS-sorted repertoires could harbor abundant clonotypes contaminating from the bulk population.

As to this clonotype: The antigen remains undetermined.

In making TCR cDNA, 5'RACE template switching added a universal primer site and UMIs to it. TCRdb independently ran MiXCR on the 5' RACE reads; one entry per CDR3 protein. The profile shows around 610,000 distinct CDR3 sequences, roughly 13% of them singletons. CDR1 and CDR2 (germline): SEHNR, FQNEAQ (reference sequence). V shed 5 bases, J shed 7 bases, and the junction held 9 bases outside the gene matches. The CDR3 spans 15 residues. The sample here was PBMCs, taken on the day of the yellow fever booster vaccination. The chain couples TRBV7-9 to TRBJ2-1; 9 bases map to TRBD1. The receptor was isolated from a man aged 30-40 years who received the YFV17D yellow fever vaccine. CDR3 sequence (DNA): TGTGCCAGCAGCGTAACCGGGACAGGGACTAATGAGCAGTTCTTC. Translation: CASSVTGTGTNEQFF.